This is a list of T cell receptor beta chains from one sample in a study of OX40 agonist ivuxolimab in advanced cancers. Profiled with immunoSEQ multiplex PCR; TCRdb holds only in-frame clones, not every one. This table holds 45,000 to 60,000 clones, 75% to 90% found once. The sequencing here drew on CD4+ or CD8+ T cells sorted from blood, taken in a trial of the OX40 agonist ivuxolimab. These receptors were collected from an adult with an advanced solid tumor such as melanoma, head and neck, liver or kidney cancer. CDR3s include the opening cysteine and the closing phenylalanine or tryptophan.

TRBV7-2,CASSWNNPGRSGGYTF
TRBV5-1,CASSLDGSSYNEQFF
TRBV18,CASSFPVPRGPYNEQFF
TRBV6-5,CASSYDSGTSTDTQYF
TRBV6-5,CASSPRQGLNEQFF
TRBV7-2,CASSLRRGATNEKLFF
TRBV19,CASSIARTNTGELFF
TRBV28,CASSFRRSSYEQYF
TRBV7-2,CASSLFGQAILGEQYF
TRBV11-3,CASSSGLAGVGTDTQYF
TRBV7-8,CASSLRVGSYEQYF
TRBV5-8,CASSLAGGAKNIQYF
TRBV5-5,CASSLRNSNQPQHF
TRBV2,CASSGSQQGEQFF
TRBV7-2,CASSPRSMGSNTEAFF
TRBV28,CASSLSVGTEAFF
TRBV7-9,CASSLAPSATDTQYF
TRBV4-2,CATFGTGGNEQFF
TRBV12-1,CASSFSPPGRQETQYF
TRBV9,CASSVIGTSGGATQYF
TRBV5-5,CASSLADRGRGANEKLFF
TRBV12-2,CASRPIAGTGKYNEQFF
TRBV28,CASSFGFGKARLQGLNGRGEKLFF
TRBV4-2,CASSRGTGFNTGELFF
TRBV28,CASSLEQGGKFF
TRBV11-2,CASSSRTDNEQFF